The next 21 T cell receptor beta chains were all read from a single sample in a study of cytomegalovirus exposure and HLA in healthy donors. With 60 Vbeta and 13 Jbeta primers, the PCR was carried out. The method was immunoSEQ multiplex PCR; TCRdb's version includes in-frame clones alone and lacks a portion of them. The table records roughly 180,000 clones, about 79% of them present only once. The sample comprised PBMCs. The source is a man aged 18 to 29 in good health and CMV-seronegative.

This clone was found once. The chain links TRBV11-2 to TRBJ2-3; TRBD2 matches 12 bases. V shed 6 bases and J 6 bases; nucleotides not matched to a gene: 10. CDR3 length: 16 amino acids. The germline gives CDR1 SGHAT, CDR2 FQNNGV. In nucleotides, the CDR3 is TGTGCCAGCAGGGTTCGACTAGCGGGAGTTTCGGATACGCAGTATTTT. It codes for CASRVRLAGVSDTQYF.

This chain links TRBV10-2 with TRBJ1-6, with D possibly being TRBD1 (5 bases). The CDR3 length is 13 residues. Per the germline V gene, CDR1 is WSHSY and CDR2 is SAAADI. Trimming took off 9 bases at V and 10 bases at J, with 16 bases between the two ends. As DNA, the CDR3 is TGCGCCAGTAGGGCCCTGGAGGGGTCACCCCTCCACTTT. Its protein product is CASRALEGSPLHF.

The chain couples TRBV7-3 to TRBJ2-3; D uncertain. The CDR3 has 16 residues. Germline V lookup: CDR1 SGHTA, CDR2 FQGTGA. The germline V and J ends were trimmed by 1 base and 0 bases, with 11 bases remaining between them. This CDR3 reads CASSLNGQVSTDTQYF. The CDR3 DNA reads as TGTGCCAGCAGCTTAAATGGGCAGGTTAGCACAGATACGCAGTATTTT. Together with reference TRBV7-3 and TRBJ2-3, the CDR3 gives the full variable domain: GAGVSQTPSNKVTEKGKYVELRCDPISGHTALYWYRQSLGQGPEFLIYFQGTGAADDSGLPNDRFFAVRPEGSVSTLKIQRTERGDSAVYLCASSLNGQVSTDTQYFGPGTRLTVL.

This clone was seen more than once but under ten times. The chain is built from TRBV6-5 and TRBJ1-6, with D perhaps TRBD1 (5 bases). Germline V gene data show CDR1 as MNHEY and CDR2 as SVGAGI. Deletions cut 5 bases from V and 13 bases from J, with 18 bases between. The CDR3 consists of 14 residues. The CDR3 DNA reads TGTGCCAGCAGTACCCTCAACAGTGGGGGGCCCCTCCACTTT. Translation gives CASSTLNSGGPLHF.

Only a few counts were recorded for this clone. This chain links TRBV2 with TRBJ1-1; no definite D call. Trimming left V 6 bases short and J 11 bases short, with 7 bases between. This CDR3 region has 9 residues. The germline V gene has CDR1 SNHLY and CDR2 FYNNEI. The CDR3 DNA reads TGTGCCAGCAGGGTAAGCGCTTTCTTT. Protein: CASRVSAFF. The whole variable domain, filled in from reference TRBV2 and TRBJ1-1, reads EPEVTQTPSHQVTQMGQEVILRCVPISNHLYFYWYRQILGQKVEFLVSFYNNEISEKSEIFDDQFSVERPDGSNFTLKIRSTKLEDSAMYFCASRVSAFFGQGTRLTVV.

This chain joins TRBV6-1 and TRBJ1-2; 9 bases agree with TRBD1. The germline gives CDR1 MNHNS, CDR2 SASEGT. After removal of 6 bases from V and 8 bases from J, the junction contained 7 bases not matched to a gene. This CDR3 has 13 amino acids. CDR3 bases: TGTGCCAGCAGCCTTGGACAGGGGAGCGGCTACACCTTC. It specifies CASSLGQGSGYTF.

V usage is TRBV6-6 and J usage is TRBJ1-1; D is possibly TRBD1 (6 bases). Trimming cost V 2 bases and J 4 bases, with 14 bases left between them. Germline CDR1 and CDR2: MNHNY and SVGAGI (reference sequence). This CDR3 is built from 15 residues. The CDR3 bases are TGTGCCAGCAGTTACCCCCAAACAGGGCTCACTGAAGCTTTCTTT. Encoded protein: CASSYPQTGLTEAFF.

V usage is TRBV5-5 and J usage is TRBJ2-7; perhaps TRBD2 as D (6 bases). From germline, CDR1 is SGHKS and CDR2 YYEKEE (reference sequence). The CDR3 has 18 residues. V was trimmed by 2 bases and J by 3 bases, leaving 24 bases between them. In DNA, the CDR3 is TGTGCCAGCAGCTTTTTCACCGGGAGTTTTGGGACCGTCTACGAGCAGTACTTC. Its protein product is CASSFFTGSFGTVYEQYF.

The rearrangement joins TRBV11-3 to TRBJ2-7, with 8 bases identical to TRBD1. Germline V gene sequence: CDR1 SGHNT, CDR2 YENEEA. The CDR3 extends over 15 amino acids. Losses at the gene ends were 1 base for V and 2 bases for J; bases not matched to a gene: 4. CDR3 region: CASSLGTGKTYEQYF. CDR3 DNA sequence: TGTGCCAGCAGCTTAGGGACAGGGAAGACCTACGAGCAGTACTTC.

This chain uses TRBV5-1 with TRBJ1-6; 7 bases fit TRBD1. The CDR3 runs to 15 residues. Trimming cost V 3 bases and J 7 bases; bases outside gene matches: 7. Per the germline V gene, CDR1 is SGHRS and CDR2 is YFSETQ. The CDR3 nucleotides are TGCGCCAGCAGCTCCCGACAGGGCGGGAATTCACCCCTCCACTTT. As protein: CASSSRQGGNSPLHF.

V gene TRBV5-4 combines with J gene TRBJ1-2, with D unclear. Trimming took off 5 bases at V and 2 bases at J, with 10 bases between the two ends. Germline CDR1 SGHNT, CDR2 YYREEE (reference sequence). The CDR3 is 13 amino acids. The CDR3 protein is CASRIDTNYGYTF. The CDR3, as DNA: TGTGCCAGCAGAATCGACACAAACTATGGCTACACCTTC. The full variable domain, rest sourced from reference TRBV5-4 and TRBJ1-2, is ETGVTQSPTHLIKTRGQQVTLRCSSQSGHNTVSWYQQALGQGPQFIFQYYREEENGRGNFPPRFSGLQFPNYSSELNVNALELDDSALYLCASRIDTNYGYTFGSGTRLTVV.

The rearrangement links TRBV28 to TRBJ2-7, with D hard to call. This CDR3 is 15 amino acids long. Germline CDR1 MDHEN, CDR2 SYDVKM. V gave up 3 bases and J gave up 0 bases, with 12 bases separating them. The DNA of the CDR3 is TGTGCCAGCAGTTTTACGCCCCACAGCTCCTACGAGCAGTACTTC. Encoded protein: CASSFTPHSSYEQYF.

This clone has a handful of counts. This chain connects TRBV18 to TRBJ1-2; TRBD1 matches 9 bases. The ends lost 4 bases at V and 4 bases at J; junction bases unmatched: 1. The CDR3 covers 13 residues. Germline V gene lookup returns CDR1 KGHSH and CDR2 LQKENI. CDR3 coding DNA: TGTGCCAGCTCACAGGACAGGGGCTATGGCTACACCTTC. Its translation: CASSQDRGYGYTF.

The table lists this clone with a few counts. This chain uses TRBV19 with TRBJ2-1; 13 bases are shared with TRBD2. The length of the CDR3 is 15 residues. The germline gives CDR1 LNHDA, CDR2 SQIVND (reference sequence). Unmatched junction bases numbered 5, after V lost 5 bases and J lost 7 bases. The CDR3 protein is CASSPTSGRVNEQFF. In DNA form, the CDR3 reads TGTGCCAGTAGTCCCACTAGCGGGAGGGTGAATGAGCAGTTCTTC.

The chain combines TRBV5-4 with TRBJ1-2; weak D call: TRBD1 (6 bases). Germline V gene sequence: CDR1 SGHNT, CDR2 YYREEE (reference sequence). With 0 bases removed from V and 4 bases from J, the gap between germline ends came to 10 bases. CDR3 length: 14 residues. The CDR3: CASSLEGEIYGYTF. The CDR3 DNA sequence: TGTGCCAGCAGCTTGGAGGGGGAAATCTATGGCTACACCTTC.

J is TRBJ1-5 and V is TRBV5-8; D remains ambiguous. This CDR3 comprises 11 residues. V lost 2 bases, J lost 6 bases, and 3 bases lay in between. Germline V gene data show CDR1 as SGHTS and CDR2 as YDEGEE. The CDR3 reads CASSLLQPQHF. CDR3 DNA: TGTGCCAGCAGCTTACTTCAGCCCCAGCATTTT.

The chain uses TRBV18 and TRBJ1-5; D is undetermined. V dropped 4 bases and J dropped 6 bases, with 10 bases sitting between them. The germline V gene encodes CDR1 KGHSH and CDR2 LQKENI. The CDR3 spans 13 residues. CDR3 in amino acids: CASSLLGGQPQHF. CDR3 DNA sequence: TGTGCCAGCTCACTTTTAGGCGGTCAGCCCCAGCATTTT. Full variable domain (remainder filled in from reference TRBV18 and TRBJ1-5): NAGVMQNPRHLVRRRGQEARLRCSPMKGHSHVYWYRQLPEEGLKFMVYLQKENIIDESGMPKERFSAEFPKEGPSILRIQQVVRGDSAAYFCASSLLGGQPQHFGDGTRLSIL.

The chain couples TRBV27 to TRBJ1-6; weak D call: TRBD1 (5 bases). The germline gives CDR1 MNHEY, CDR2 SMNVEV (reference sequence). The CDR3 runs 16 residues. V was shortened by 4 bases and J by 6 bases, with 16 bases between the two germline ends. The CDR3 sequence: CASSSLGARTNSPLHF. In DNA form, the CDR3 reads TGTGCCAGCAGTTCCCTTGGGGCCAGAACTAATTCACCCCTCCACTTT.

The chain joins TRBV2 to TRBJ2-6, with 9 bases lining up with TRBD1. The CDR3 has 19 residues. Trimming cost V 4 bases and J 4 bases; bases outside gene matches: 14. Germline V gene sequence: CDR1 SNHLY, CDR2 FYNNEI. The DNA for the CDR3 is TGTGCCAGCAGTGTTAGGGGACAGGGTTTTGGTGGGGGGGCCAACGTCCTGACTTTC. It is translated as CASSVRGQGFGGGANVLTF.

V and J are TRBV28 and TRBJ2-5; TRBD2 agrees at 9 bases. V dropped 6 bases and J dropped 4; count of bases not matched to a gene: 9. CDR1 and CDR2 (germline): MDHEN, SYDVKM. This CDR3 region has 15 residues. The CDR3 loop reads CASSPTTGLAETQYF. The CDR3 DNA reads TGTGCCAGCAGCCCTACTACGGGACTAGCAGAGACCCAGTACTTC.

V usage is TRBV27 and J usage is TRBJ1-2; 8 positions match TRBD1. Germline CDR1 is MNHEY and CDR2 is SMNVEV (reference sequence). The V and J ends lost 6 bases and 0 bases, in that order; junction bases with no gene match: 6. The CDR3 covers 15 residues. CDR3 region: CASSSSRGPNYGYTF. Written as DNA, the CDR3 is TGTGCCAGCAGCAGTAGCAGGGGGCCTAACTATGGCTACACCTTC.